This T cell receptor beta chain was found in a study of blood T cells in healthy people across ages. The V gene lost 0 bases and the J gene lost 6 bases, with 15 bases spanning the gap. Germline assignment: CDR1 LGHNA and CDR2 YSLEER. The CDR3 is made up of 17 amino acids. With regard to this clonotype: Antigen unknown.

The second PCR ran roughly 6 to 11 cycles with a sample-barcoded 5' primer and J-beta primers. Using its own MiXCR run on the 5' RACE reads, TCRdb lists one record per CDR3 protein. The sample shows approximately 760,000 distinct CDR3 sequences, around a quarter of them seen only once. There were healthy Caucasian individuals from Russia, aged 6 to 90, serving as donors. Findings and limits, study-wide: TCR beta diversity correlated strongly with naive T cell percentage. In older individuals, TCR beta diversity per million T cells was lower, falling roughly linearly with age.

The data also belong to a second study, concerning T cells of mothers and their children. From that report: Researchers put all of the extracted RNA into cDNA synthesis, using around 1.5 ug per 15 ul.

This TCR was sampled from a boy aged 10-17 years in good health. What was sequenced was blood. The chain recombines TRBV4-3 with TRBJ1-6; D gene unclear. The CDR3 nucleotides read TGCGCCAGCAGCCAAGATTATACGGCTCACTCTAATTCACCCCTCCACTTT. It specifies CASSQDYTAHSNSPLHF.